A selection of T cell receptor beta chains follows, all from one sample in a study of human T cells and chemical hapten exposure. Each CDR3 protein gets one entry after TCRdb re-called the RACE reads with MiXCR. This sample has tens of thousands of distinct CDR3 sequences; 10% occur once, and the top ten carry roughly a quarter. This specimen consisted of whole blood, obtained in connection with sensitization to the hapten diphenylcyclopropenone (DPC). Receptor source: a man aged 45-65 years with alopecia areata. Some clones in this sample may be carry-over from other donors' samples. CDR3s include the opening cysteine and the closing phenylalanine or tryptophan. Fields, in order: J gene, V gene, D gene, clone size, CDR3 protein, CDR3 DNA. D genes are given only for firm matches. Where a row states a size, it is once, few, many or the class of an expanded clone; other rows omit it.

TRBJ2-7,TRBV24-1,NA,many,CATSDVTHRQGEQYF,TGTGCCACCAGTGATGTGACCCATCGCCAGGGAGAGCAGTACTTC
TRBJ1-6,TRBV7-2,TRBD1,many,CASSYDRGFNSPLHF,TGTGCCAGCAGTTATGACAGGGGGTTTAATTCACCCCTCCACTTT
TRBJ2-5,TRBV7-9,NA,NA,CASSLDSGEETQYF,TGTGCCAGCAGCCTAGACTCCGGGGAAGAGACCCAGTACTTC
TRBJ2-2,TRBV19,TRBD2,few,CAVASGRRTGELFF,TGTGCAGTAGCTAGCGGGAGAAGGACCGGGGAGCTGTTTTTT
TRBJ2-2,TRBV5-1,NA,many,CATKGDPDTGELFF,TGCGCCACCAAGGGGGATCCGGACACCGGGGAGCTGTTTTTT
TRBJ2-7,TRBV5-1,NA,few,CASSLVIQSYEQYF,TGCGCCAGCAGCTTGGTTATACAATCCTACGAGCAGTACTTC
TRBJ2-1,TRBV20-1,TRBD1,NA,CSATGQGISEQFF,TGCAGTGCCACAGGACAGGGGATAAGTGAGCAGTTCTTC
TRBJ2-2,TRBV28,TRBD1,few,CASETGGTGELFF,TGTGCCAGCGAGACAGGGGGCACCGGGGAGCTGTTTTTT
TRBJ2-1,TRBV29-1,NA,NA,CSVEDSGRTGNEQFF,TGCAGCGTTGAAGATTCAGGAAGGACCGGCAATGAGCAGTTCTTC
TRBJ2-2,TRBV28,TRBD1,NA,CASSDRTGAGELFF,TGTGCCAGCAGTGACCGGACAGGGGCCGGGGAGCTGTTTTTT
TRBJ2-7,TRBV6-1,TRBD2,many,CASSAWTSGSTEQYF,TGTGCCAGCAGTGCTTGGACTAGCGGGAGTACCGAGCAGTACTTC
TRBJ2-7,TRBV27,TRBD2,many,CASRITSGSTYEQYF,TGTGCCAGCAGGATAACTAGCGGGAGTACCTACGAGCAGTACTTC
TRBJ2-3,TRBV11-2,TRBD2,many,CASSLGQTAGGPWADTQYF,TGTGCCAGCAGCTTAGGCCAAACAGCGGGAGGGCCTTGGGCAGATACGCAGTATTTT
TRBJ2-7,TRBV29-1,TRBD2,NA,CSVGGSYEQYF,TGCAGCGTTGGCGGGAGTTACGAGCAGTACTTC
TRBJ2-3,TRBV28,TRBD1,few,CASSKTGGTQYF,TGTGCCAGCAGTAAAACAGGGGGAACGCAGTATTTT
TRBJ2-2,TRBV5-1,TRBD2,many,CASSLGASGNTGELFF,TGCGCCAGCAGCTTAGGGGCTAGCGGTAACACCGGGGAGCTGTTTTTT
TRBJ2-2,TRBV27,NA,many,CASRRDILITGELFF,TGTGCCAGCAGACGAGACATCCTTATCACCGGGGAGCTGTTTTTT
TRBJ1-5,TRBV7-2,TRBD1,few,CASSLRTGVEQPQHF,TGTGCCAGCAGCCTAAGGACAGGGGTCGAACAGCCCCAGCATTTT
TRBJ1-1,TRBV6-1,NA,many,CASSEWLENTEAFF,TGTGCCAGCAGTGAGTGGTTGGAGAACACTGAAGCTTTCTTT
TRBJ2-7,TRBV28,NA,few,CASSFEDYEQYF,TGTGCCAGCAGTTTTGAAGACTACGAGCAGTACTTC
TRBJ2-1,TRBV12-3/TRBV12-4,NA,NA,CASRTGEVGNEQFF,TGTGCCAGCAGGACGGGAGAAGTGGGCAATGAGCAGTTCTTC
TRBJ2-2,TRBV28,TRBD1,NA,CASSTTGTGTGELFF,TGTGCCAGCAGTACGACAGGGACGGGCACCGGGGAGCTGTTTTTT
TRBJ2-7,TRBV28,TRBD1,few,CASIPRGTGRYEQYF,TGTGCCAGCATCCCTAGGGGGACAGGGCGCTACGAGCAGTACTTC
TRBJ2-7,TRBV9,TRBD1,few,CASSVAATGGYEQYF,TGTGCCAGCAGCGTAGCTGCAACAGGGGGCTACGAGCAGTACTTC
TRBJ2-3,TRBV5-8,NA,many,CASSLLGRMSTDTQYF,TGTGCCAGCAGCTTACTGGGACGGATGAGCACAGATACGCAGTATTTT
TRBJ2-5,TRBV29-1,NA,few,CSVDKQGETQYF,TGCAGCGTTGATAAACAAGGAGAGACCCAGTACTTC
TRBJ1-2,TRBV20-1,NA,many,CSARDPAGLDYGYTF,TGCAGTGCTAGAGATCCGGCAGGGCTTGACTATGGCTACACCTTC
TRBJ2-1,TRBV11-2,TRBD1,few,CASSSPQPGQGYNEQFF,TGTGCCAGCAGCTCCCCCCAACCGGGACAGGGATACAATGAGCAGTTCTTC
TRBJ1-1,TRBV28,NA,NA,CASGPPGANTEAFF,TGTGCCAGCGGACCACCGGGGGCCAACACTGAAGCTTTCTTT
TRBJ1-4,TRBV12-3/TRBV12-4,TRBD1,many,CASRDTGTGKEKLFF,TGTGCCAGCAGGGATACCGGGACAGGGAAGGAAAAACTGTTTTTT
TRBJ2-2,TRBV20-1,TRBD2,few,CSARDPLGAGVGTGELFF,TGCAGTGCTAGAGATCCTCTTGGAGCGGGAGTCGGCACCGGGGAGCTGTTTTTT
TRBJ2-3,TRBV20-1,TRBD2,many,CSARDPRAGVSDTQYF,TGCAGTGCTAGAGATCCGAGAGCGGGAGTGTCAGATACGCAGTATTTT
TRBJ2-7,TRBV29-1,TRBD1,NA,CSAATGGREQYF,TGCAGCGCCGCAACAGGGGGCCGCGAGCAGTACTTC
TRBJ2-3,TRBV20-1,TRBD2,NA,CSASRRLADTDTQYF,TGCAGTGCCTCCCGACGACTAGCGGACACAGATACGCAGTATTTT
TRBJ2-7,TRBV6-2/TRBV6-3,NA,many,CATCRNQNYEQYF,TGTGCCACCTGCCGAAATCAGAATTACGAGCAGTACTTC
TRBJ1-1,TRBV12-3/TRBV12-4,TRBD1,many,CASRVTGDTEAFF,TGTGCCAGCAGGGTCACAGGGGACACTGAAGCTTTCTTT
TRBJ2-1,TRBV5-1,TRBD2,few,CASSLEASGRHNEQFF,TGCGCCAGCAGCTTGGAGGCTAGCGGGAGGCACAATGAGCAGTTCTTC
TRBJ2-7,TRBV12-3/TRBV12-4,TRBD1,few,CASSFGQGAVGGYEQYF,TGTGCCAGCAGTTTCGGACAGGGAGCGGTCGGGGGCTACGAGCAGTACTTC
TRBJ2-7,TRBV5-1,TRBD2,few,CASSLGAGGHYEQYF,TGCGCCAGCAGCTTGGGGGCGGGAGGCCACTACGAGCAGTACTTC